One and the same sample provided the 30 T cell receptor beta chains below, sequenced in a study of blood T cells in healthy people across ages. The second PCR ran roughly 7 to 12 cycles with a sample-barcoded 5' primer and J-beta primers. TCRdb ran MiXCR on the 5' RACE reads and lists one entry per CDR3 protein. Counted here are approximately 800,000 distinct CDR3 sequences, around half occurring once; the ten biggest clones make up 15% to 20%. Sequencing was done on a sample of blood. The receptors here all came from a man aged 80 or over in good health.

The chain has TRBV4-3 and TRBJ1-1, with 7 bases identical to TRBD1. J lost 1 base, V lost 3 bases, and 8 bases had no gene match. Looked up from germline, CDR1 is LGHNA and CDR2 is YSLEER. This CDR3 is 16 amino acids long. The CDR3 sequence: CASSHNTGAENTEAFF. CDR3 nucleotides: TGCGCCAGCAGCCACAACACAGGGGCCGAGAACACTGAAGCTTTCTTT.

With respect to this clonotype: Mismatch with germline at one junction end may stem from a read error. This rearrangement joins TRBV7-2 to TRBJ2-1, with D perhaps matching TRBD1 (8 bases). Germline V gives CDR1 SGHTA, CDR2 FQGNSA. The CDR3 loop spans 15 amino acids. The CDR3 loop reads CVSSQYRGGDNEQFF. CDR3 coding DNA: TGTGTCAGCAGCCAATACAGGGGGGGGGACAATGAGCAGTTCTTC.

This clonotype was picked up many times. The gene calls are TRBV5-1 and TRBJ2-5; TRBD1 matches at 9 bases. CDR1 SGHRS and CDR2 YFSETQ come from the germline V gene. The V gene end was trimmed by 3 bases and the J gene end by 0 bases; junction bases not matched to a gene: 0. This CDR3 has 14 residues. CDR3 in DNA: TGCGCCAGCAGCTGGACAGGGGACCAAGAGACCCAGTACTTC. It translates to CASSWTGDQETQYF.

J is TRBJ2-3 and V is TRBV12-3 or TRBV12-4; perhaps TRBD2 as D (6 bases). V lost 8 bases and J lost 4, with 19 bases in between. The CDR3 is 15 residues long. The CDR3: CASQKLAGSADTQYF. CDR3 DNA: TGTGCCAGCCAAAAGCTGGCGGGGAGCGCAGATACGCAGTATTTT.

The V and J genes are TRBV10-3 and TRBJ2-7; 13 nucleotides align to TRBD2. The J call could be wrong; TRBJ2-5 is a better fit for the DNA end. Per germline, CDR1 ENHRY and CDR2 SYGVKD. The CDR3 contains 16 residues. This chain's CDR3 is CAISGTSGRAQETQYF. The CDR3 coding sequence is TGTGCCATCAGTGGTACTAGCGGGAGGGCCCAAGAGACCCAGTACTTC.

This clonotype appeared a few times. This chain uses TRBV7-2 with TRBJ1-5; 7 nucleotides match TRBD1. The V segment lost 5 bases and the J segment 5 bases; nucleotides outside the gene matches: 12. Germline loops: CDR1 SGHTA, CDR2 FQGNSA. The CDR3 is made up of 16 amino acids. The CDR3 loop is CASSGPGPGGHQPQHF. The CDR3 DNA is TGTGCCAGCAGCGGACCGGGGCCAGGGGGGCATCAGCCCCAGCATTTT.

In its sample, this clonotype was seen a few times. The chain's CDR3 is CASSSGTTNEQFF. In DNA, the CDR3 is TGTGCCAGCAGTTCCGGGACTACAAATGAGCAGTTCTTC. The rearrangement uses TRBV6-1 and TRBJ2-1, with 7 bases lining up with TRBD2. CDR3 length: 13 residues. Germline V lookup: CDR1 MNHNS, CDR2 SASEGT. Germline trimming cut 5 bases from V and 7 bases from J; bases unmatched to any gene: 5.

This clonotype has more than one count but fewer than ten. This chain's CDR3 is CASSEPWDINTEAFF. The CDR3 bases are TGTGCCAGCAGTGAACCCTGGGACATTAACACTGAAGCTTTCTTT. This chain connects TRBV6-1 to TRBJ1-1; possible D gene TRBD1, 6 bases. The germline V gene has CDR1 MNHNS and CDR2 SASEGT. V was shortened by 2 bases and J by 2 bases, with 12 bases between the two germline ends. The CDR3 runs to 15 residues.

Here the CDR3 reads CASSATSRAYEQYF. The DNA for the CDR3 is TGTGCCAGCAGCGCGACTAGTCGGGCCTACGAGCAGTACTTC. The chain is built from TRBV12-3 or TRBV12-4 and TRBJ2-7, with a weak D call TRBD2 (6 bases). CDR3 length: 14 amino acids. The germline V and J ends were trimmed by 6 bases and 2 bases, with 14 bases remaining between them.

This clonotype has only a few counts. The V call is TRBV20-1, the J call TRBJ2-7; 11 nucleotides match TRBD2. Germline assignment: CDR1 DFQATT and CDR2 SNEGSKA (reference sequence). This CDR3 has 15 amino acids. V was clipped by 1 base and J by 5 bases; unmatched bases: 7. For the CDR3, the DNA is TGCAGTGCTAGAGTACCGACTAGCGGGATCGACGAGCAGTACTTC. Its protein product is CSARVPTSGIDEQYF.

Comments on this clonotype: A junction end diverges from the germline sequence, so it may reflect a read error. The J gene is TRBJ2-3, the V gene TRBV20-1; tentatively, D is TRBD2 (6 bases). The CDR3 has 16 amino acids. Germline V gene lookup returns CDR1 DFQATT and CDR2 SNEGSKA (reference sequence). CDR3 loop: CSARVAASEGRDTQYF. The CDR3 DNA follows: TGTAGTGCTAGAGTCGCAGCTAGCGAGGGCAGAGATACGCAGTATTTT.

This clonotype occurred a few times. This chain uses TRBV29-1 with TRBJ2-3; D may be TRBD1 or TRBD2 (5 bases each). CDR1 and CDR2 (germline): SQVTM, ANQGSEA. V was cut by 2 bases and J by 2 bases, with 11 bases left in between. This CDR3 has 14 residues. The CDR3 DNA reads TGCAGCGTTGAATCGTGGGGGTCCACAGATACGCAGTATTTT. The encoded protein is CSVESWGSTDTQYF.

The J gene is TRBJ1-1, the V gene TRBV5-1; D ambiguous. V was trimmed by 4 bases and J by 5 bases, leaving 18 bases between them. Germline assignment: CDR1 SGHRS and CDR2 YFSETQ. The CDR3 runs to 15 residues. The CDR3 coding sequence is TGCGCCAGCAGCGACCCTGGGAGGGCTCGGACTGAAGCTTTCTTT. Translating gives CASSDPGRARTEAFF. The whole variable domain, remainder taken from reference TRBV5-1 and TRBJ1-1, is KAGVTQTPRYLIKTRGQQVTLSCSPISGHRSVSWYQQTPGQGLQFLFEYFSETQRNKGNFPGRFSGRQFSNSRSEMNVSTLELGDSALYLCASSDPGRARTEAFFGQGTRLTVV.

The chain has TRBV28 and TRBJ1-5; no clear D. V was cut by 4 bases and J by 0 bases, with 10 bases left in between. The CDR3 consists of 15 residues. Looked up from germline, CDR1 is MDHEN and CDR2 is SYDVKM. CDR3 sequence (DNA): TGTGCCAGCAGTTGGAAGGGTTTTAGCAATCAGCCCCAGCATTTT. Translation gives CASSWKGFSNQPQHF.

This clonotype has just a few counts. This chain uses TRBV7-9 with TRBJ2-5, with TRBD1 matching over 9 bases. With V trimmed by 5 bases and J by 7 bases, 8 bases remained unmatched. This CDR3 contains 14 residues. Per germline, CDR1 SEHNR and CDR2 FQNEAQ (reference sequence). The CDR3 spells CASSPRTGAGTQYF. CDR3 DNA sequence: TGTGCCAGCAGCCCACGGACAGGGGCCGGGACCCAGTACTTC. The full variable domain, with the rest looked up from reference TRBV7-9 and TRBJ2-5, is DTGVSQNPRHKITKRGQNVTFRCDPISEHNRLYWYRQTLGQGPEFLTYFQNEAQLEKSRLLSDRFSAERPKGSFSTLEIQRTEQGDSAMYLCASSPRTGAGTQYFGPGTRLLVL.

In regard to this clonotype: A much larger clone is a single base away; this may be a read error. The V and J genes are TRBV29-1 and TRBJ1-2, with D perhaps TRBD1 (6 bases). CDR3 length: 15 residues. V was cut by 7 bases and J by 3 bases, with 21 bases left in between. Germline V gene sequence: CDR1 SQVTM, CDR2 ANQGSEA. As DNA, the CDR3 is TGCAGCGCCAGTGGGCCCAGGGGATGGGACTATGGCTACACCTTC. Protein product: CSASGPRGWDYGYTF.

This clonotype was detected only a few times. This chain joins TRBV6-2 or TRBV6-3 and TRBJ2-1; D not resolved. There are 14 residues in the CDR3. The V end lost 6 bases, the J end lost 9 bases, and 18 bases lay between the germline ends. Germline V gives CDR1 MNHEY, CDR2 SVGEGT. For the CDR3, the DNA is TGTGCCAGCAGCGTAATTCCGGGCATGGGTGAGCAGTTCTTC. Translating it yields CASSVIPGMGEQFF.

The chain employs TRBV12-3 or TRBV12-4 and TRBJ1-2; 8 bases agree with TRBD1. The length of the CDR3 is 15 residues. V was clipped by 6 bases and J by 2 bases; unmatched bases: 8. The CDR3 region is CASSAGGLPNYGYTF. In DNA form, the CDR3 reads TGTGCCAGCAGCGCAGGGGGCCTCCCGAACTATGGCTACACCTTC.

The sample holds a few counts of this clonotype. V and J are TRBV29-1 and TRBJ2-1, with 7 bases lining up with TRBD2. Looked up from germline, CDR1 is SQVTM and CDR2 is ANQGSEA. The CDR3 runs to 11 residues. Trimming took 7 bases from V and 12 from J; bases not matched to a gene: 9. The CDR3: CSGTRFDGQFF. For the CDR3, the DNA is TGCAGCGGGACTAGATTTGATGGGCAGTTCTTC.

This chain links TRBV12-3 or TRBV12-4 with TRBJ2-5, with 11 bases identical to TRBD2. Trimming removed 0 bases from V and 4 bases from J; junction bases left unmatched: 10. CDR3 length equals 18 residues. CDR3 residues: CASSLAQGTSGARETQYF. Written as DNA, the CDR3 is TGTGCCAGCAGTTTAGCTCAAGGGACTAGCGGAGCGCGAGAGACCCAGTACTTC.

DNA for the CDR3: TGCAGCGTTGTTTGGCGGGGGGATACCACAGATACGCAGTATTTT. Residues: CSVVWRGDTTDTQYF. The chain couples TRBV29-1 to TRBJ2-3, with 8 bases lining up with TRBD2. The CDR3 is 15 amino acids. CDR1 SQVTM and CDR2 ANQGSEA come from the germline V gene. With 4 bases clipped from V and 2 bases from J, the junction kept 8 bases outside the gene matches.

This clonotype was counted at least ten times. The chain employs TRBV4-3 and TRBJ2-7; 12 nucleotides line up with TRBD1. Germline loops: CDR1 LGHNA, CDR2 YSLEER. There are 16 residues in the CDR3. Unmatched junction bases numbered 3, after V lost 0 bases and J lost 3 bases. DNA of the CDR3: TGCGCCAGCAGCCAAGATGGGACAGGGGGCTTCTACGAGCAGTACTTC. This encodes CASSQDGTGGFYEQYF.

This clonotype occurred a few times. This chain connects TRBV20-1 to TRBJ2-3; a possible D gene is TRBD2 (5 bases). Germline assignment: CDR1 DFQATT and CDR2 SNEGSKA (reference sequence). The CDR3 is 12 residues long. CDR3 sequence: CSVGGSTDTQYF. CDR3 DNA sequence: TGCAGCGTTGGCGGGAGCACAGATACGCAGTATTTT.

V is TRBV7-2 and J is TRBJ2-1; unclear D gene. Germline V gene sequence: CDR1 SGHTA, CDR2 FQGNSA. V was cut by 5 bases and J by 4 bases, with 9 bases left in between. The CDR3 runs to 13 residues. In nucleotides, the CDR3 is TGTGCCAGCAGCCCGCGCCTGTACAATGAGCAGTTCTTC. Translation gives CASSPRLYNEQFF. Complete variable domain (other parts from reference TRBV7-2 and TRBJ2-1): GAGVSQSPSNKVTEKGKDVELRCDPISGHTALYWYRQSLGQGLEFLIYFQGNSAPDKSGLPSDRFSAERTGGSVSTLTIQRTQQEDSAVYLCASSPRLYNEQFFGPGTRLTVL.

The chain is built from TRBV9 and TRBJ2-7; no clear D gene. The germline gives CDR1 SGDLS, CDR2 YYNGEE. V lost 4 bases and J lost 4, with 12 bases in between. This CDR3 has 13 amino acids. CDR3 sequence reads: CASSPRLAYEQYF. The CDR3 DNA is TGTGCCAGCAGCCCCCGGTTAGCTTACGAGCAGTACTTC. Full variable domain (remainder filled in from reference TRBV9 and TRBJ2-7): DSGVTQTPKHLITATGQRVTLRCSPRSGDLSVYWYQQSLDQGLQFLIQYYNGEERAKGNILERFSAQQFPDLHSELNLSSLELGDSALYFCASSPRLAYEQYFGPGTRLTVT.

This clonotype was seen only once. The CDR3 end shows no conserved phenylalanine or tryptophan, and so a read error is likely. V and J are TRBV12-3 or TRBV12-4 and TRBJ2-6; 9 nucleotides line up with TRBD1. V gave up 1 base and J gave up 0 bases; unmatched junction bases: 1. The length of the CDR3 is 17 residues. CDR3 region: CASSLGTGASGANVLTL. Written as DNA, the CDR3 is TGTGCCAGCAGTTTAGGGACAGGGGCCTCTGGGGCCAACGTCCTGACTTTG.

This chain joins TRBV6-5 and TRBJ1-2, with no clear D. Germline V gives CDR1 MNHEY, CDR2 SVGAGI. The CDR3 runs to 17 residues. V was pared by 0 bases and J by 4 bases, with 18 bases between. The CDR3 sequence: CASSYSGFSDLSYGYTF. The DNA for the CDR3 is TGTGCCAGCAGTTACTCGGGGTTCTCAGACCTAAGCTATGGCTACACCTTC.

The sample holds many counts of this clonotype. This chain links TRBV29-1 with TRBJ2-1; 10 bases fit TRBD2. Germline V gene sequence: CDR1 SQVTM, CDR2 ANQGSEA. The ends lost 4 bases at V and 4 bases at J; junction bases unmatched: 4. The length of the CDR3 is 14 residues. In DNA, the CDR3 is TGCAGCGTTGCACGGACTAGCGGATACAATGAGCAGTTCTTC. Its translation is CSVARTSGYNEQFF.

This clonotype was picked up a small number of times. The V call is TRBV12-3 or TRBV12-4, the J call TRBJ1-2; D possibly corresponds to TRBD1 (5 bases). The CDR3 is 11 residues long. The V gene lost 10 bases and the J gene lost 4 bases, with 10 bases spanning the gap. CDR3: CAIAGLYGYTF. DNA of the CDR3: TGTGCCATAGCAGGGCTCTATGGCTACACCTTC.

This sequence joins TRBV7-9 and TRBJ2-1; unclear D gene. The last part of the DNA fits TRBJ2-7 better; the J call may be wrong. Per germline, CDR1 SEHNR and CDR2 FQNEAQ (reference sequence). The CDR3 is made up of 14 amino acids. CDR3 sequence (DNA): TGTGCCAGCAGCTTAGCGCTTACAGCTAACGAGCAGTACTTC. Translated, it gives CASSLALTANEQYF.